These 28 T cell receptor beta chains originate from one sample sequenced in a study of T-cell reconstitution after alpha-beta-depleted transplantation in children. TCRbeta library preparation incorporated unique molecular identifiers. Each CDR3 protein gets one entry after TCRdb re-called the PCR reads with MiXCR. The sample carries hundreds of thousands of distinct CDR3 sequences, 15% to 20% recorded once. The material sequenced was PBMCs, mostly from graft donor cells, taken 360 days after TCRalphabeta/CD19-depleted stem cell transplant. Every receptor here comes from a boy less than two years old who had a stem cell transplant for Wiskott-Aldrich syndrome, so the T cells may come from the graft donor.

This clonotype was counted many times. V usage is TRBV2 and J usage is TRBJ2-7, with D perhaps matching TRBD1 (5 bases). V dropped 6 bases and J dropped 7 bases, with 10 bases sitting between them. CDR3 size: 11 residues. Germline CDR1 is SNHLY and CDR2 is FYNNEI. CDR3 nucleotide sequence: TGTGCCAGCAGGTCAGGGTATGAGCAGTACTTC. It yields the protein CASRSGYEQYF.

This clonotype was recorded a few times. At one end the junction does not follow the germline gene, possibly because of a read error. This rearrangement joins TRBV18 to TRBJ2-5, with D tentatively TRBD1 or TRBD2 (5 bases each). Germline CDR1 and CDR2: KGHSH and LQKENI. The CDR3 consists of 14 residues. The CDR3 spells CASSPGPIQETRYF. CDR3 nucleotide sequence: TGTGCCAGCTCACCGGGACCGATCCAAGAGACCCGGTACTTC. Full variable domain (rest looked up from reference TRBV18 and TRBJ2-5): NAGVMQNPRHLVRRRGQEARLRCSPMKGHSHVYWYRQLPEEGLKFMVYLQKENIIDESGMPKERFSAEFPKEGPSILRIQQVVRGDSAAYFCASSPGPIQETRYFGPGTRLLVL.

This clonotype was recorded once. The gene calls are TRBV6-1 and TRBJ2-2; TRBD2 matches at 8 bases. V gave up 8 bases and J gave up 2 bases; unmatched junction bases: 10. Germline V CDR1 and CDR2: MNHNS, SASEGT. CDR3 length: 16 amino acids. CDR3 in DNA: TGTGCCAGCCGTCCCCTGAGCGGGAGTAACACCGGGGAGCTGTTTTTT. This sequence encodes CASRPLSGSNTGELFF.

The chain couples TRBV27 to TRBJ2-3; TRBD2 agrees at 7 bases. Unmatched junction bases numbered 13, after V lost 6 bases and J lost 4 bases. The CDR3 length is 16 residues. Germline V CDR1 and CDR2: MNHEY, SMNVEV (reference sequence). The CDR3 region is CASRPSPAGTPDTQYF. In DNA form, the CDR3 reads TGTGCCAGCAGACCTAGCCCAGCGGGAACCCCAGATACGCAGTATTTT.

This clonotype occurred once. CDR3 nucleotide sequence: TGTGCCAGCAGTGACGCCGGACCTGTTGCTAGGGAGACCCAGTACTTC. Amino acid sequence: CASSDAGPVARETQYF. The chain carries TRBV25-1 and TRBJ2-5; no reliable D call. Germline V lookup: CDR1 MGHDK, CDR2 SYGVNS. The CDR3 totals 16 residues. The ends were cut back, 3 bases at V and 5 bases at J, with 19 bases in the middle.

This rearrangement joins TRBV9 to TRBJ1-6; 8 bases are a match to TRBD1. The trim removed 2 bases at V and 3 bases at J, leaving 7 bases unmatched. This CDR3 contains 17 residues. The germline CDR1 and CDR2 sequences are SGDLS and YYNGEE. This CDR3 is CASSVRGQGGYNSPLHF. Here the CDR3 DNA reads TGTGCCAGCAGCGTTAGAGGACAGGGAGGCTATAATTCACCCCTCCACTTT.

The genes are TRBV7-2 and TRBJ2-5; D perhaps matches TRBD1 (5 bases). CDR3 length: 16 residues. From germline, CDR1 is SGHTA and CDR2 FQGNSA. With 1 base removed from V and 2 bases from J, the gap between germline ends came to 14 bases. The CDR3 nucleotides are TGTGCCAGCAGCTTAGGGGGTTGGGGCCCACAAGAGACCCAGTACTTC. Encoded protein: CASSLGGWGPQETQYF.

This clonotype was seen more than once but under ten times. The CDR3 region has the DNA TGTGCCAGCAGCCACCTCGGACAGCCTGGGGCCAACGTCCTGACTTTC. Its protein product is CASSHLGQPGANVLTF. The chain combines TRBV7-2 with TRBJ2-6; possibly TRBD1 for D (6 bases). This CDR3 is built from 16 residues. Looked up from germline, CDR1 is SGHTA and CDR2 is FQGNSA. Between the trimmed V and J ends, which lost 5 bases and 2 bases, there was a span of 13 bases.

In its sample, this clonotype was seen a few times. J is TRBJ2-7 and V is TRBV6-2 or TRBV6-3; TRBD2 matches 10 bases. The CDR3 has 15 residues. V lost 8 bases to trimming and J lost 4 bases; unmatched junction nucleotides: 11. Germline CDR1 reads MNHEY; CDR2 reads SVGEGT. CDR3 sequence reads: CASRSSGRGAYEQYF. CDR3 nucleotide sequence: TGTGCCAGCCGATCTAGCGGGAGAGGAGCGTACGAGCAGTACTTC.

The chain is built from TRBV5-1 and TRBJ2-1; D remains ambiguous. The CDR3 is made up of 14 amino acids. Germline CDR1 SGHRS, CDR2 YFSETQ. The ends were cut back, 2 bases at V and 5 bases at J, with 11 bases in the middle. The CDR3 coding sequence is TGCGCCAGCAGCTTATTCGGGTTCGACAATGAGCAGTTCTTC. It translates to CASSLFGFDNEQFF.

This clonotype was recorded a few times. The chain joins TRBV5-5 to TRBJ2-5; TRBD1 agrees at 7 bases. V was clipped by 4 bases and J by 1 base; unmatched bases: 7. This CDR3 has 15 residues. From germline, CDR1 is SGHKS and CDR2 YYEKEE (reference sequence). In nucleotides, the CDR3 is TGTGCCAGCAGCACGACAGGGATGGGCCAAGAGACCCAGTACTTC. Its protein is CASSTTGMGQETQYF.

This chain joins TRBV7-2 and TRBJ2-2; 9 positions agree with TRBD2. The V gene end was trimmed by 4 bases and the J gene end by 3 bases; junction bases not matched to a gene: 9. Germline values: CDR1 SGHTA, CDR2 FQGNSA. The CDR3 runs to 17 residues. DNA for the CDR3: TGTGCCAGCAGCTGGTTTGGCGGGAGGGCCGACACCGGGGAGCTGTTTTTT. Translation: CASSWFGGRADTGELFF.

The chain has TRBV20-1 and TRBJ2-3; 9 bases are a match to TRBD2. Germline CDR1 DFQATT, CDR2 SNEGSKA (reference sequence). This CDR3 is 14 amino acids long. J gave up 7 bases and V 3 bases, and 8 bases lay outside the gene matches. The CDR3 protein is CSARKVTSGYTQYF. In nucleotides, the CDR3 is TGCAGTGCTAGGAAGGTGACTAGCGGTTATACGCAGTATTTT.

V usage is TRBV5-1 and J usage is TRBJ2-1; TRBD2 matches 12 bases. V lost 1 base and J lost 6; bases outside the gene matches: 2. Germline CDR1 and CDR2: SGHRS and YFSETQ. This CDR3 is built from 15 residues. The CDR3 bases are TGCGCCAGCAGCTTGTGGACTAGCGGGACCAATGAGCAGTTCTTC. This codes for CASSLWTSGTNEQFF.

This clonotype appeared a few times. The V call is TRBV29-1, the J call TRBJ2-3; perhaps D is TRBD1 or TRBD2 (5 bases each). CDR1 is SQVTM, CDR2 ANQGSEA, per germline. The CDR3 contains 12 residues. Trimming stripped 7 bases from V and 3 bases from J, with 11 bases between. DNA for the CDR3: TGCAGCGATTCCGAGGGGACAGATACGCAGTATTTT. It specifies CSDSEGTDTQYF.

The chain couples TRBV2 to TRBJ1-2; D is ambiguous. This CDR3 has 13 amino acids. V dropped 3 bases and J dropped 2 bases, with 7 bases sitting between them. Germline V gene data show CDR1 as SNHLY and CDR2 as FYNNEI. The CDR3 nucleotides are TGTGCCAGCAGTGATGATTTAAACTATGGCTACACCTTC. It codes for CASSDDLNYGYTF.

J is TRBJ2-7 and V is TRBV20-1, with 12 nucleotides matching TRBD2. V gave up 1 base and J gave up 7 bases; unmatched junction bases: 5. Per germline, CDR1 DFQATT and CDR2 SNEGSKA (reference sequence). The CDR3 runs 14 residues. The CDR3 DNA is TGCAGTGCTAGAGGGACTAGCGGGACCCTGGAGCAGTACTTC. It codes for CSARGTSGTLEQYF.

This clonotype has ten or more counts. The rearrangement uses TRBV12-3 or TRBV12-4 and TRBJ2-5; the D gene could be TRBD1 or TRBD2 (5 bases each). V lost 3 bases, J lost 4 bases, and 18 bases lay in between. This CDR3 has 16 residues. The CDR3, as DNA: TGTGCCAGCAGTTTGTCGCTCCGGGACGCCCTAGAGACCCAGTACTTC. It is translated as CASSLSLRDALETQYF.

This clonotype was detected a few times. The chain links TRBV11-1 to TRBJ2-2, with 9 bases that match TRBD1. CDR3 length: 20 residues. Germline CDR1 reads SGHAT; CDR2 reads FQDESV (reference sequence). After removal of 4 bases from V and 4 bases from J, the junction contained 19 bases not matched to a gene. CDR3 in amino acids: CASSSIRDRVIGVFTGELFF. The CDR3 region has the DNA TGTGCCAGCAGCTCGATCCGGGACAGGGTCATCGGGGTATTCACCGGGGAGCTGTTTTTT.

The rearrangement links TRBV15 to TRBJ1-5; D uncertain. CDR3 size: 14 residues. CDR1 is LNHNV, CDR2 YYDKDF, per germline (reference sequence). Trimming took 1 base from V and 3 from J, leaving 7 bases between them. As DNA, the CDR3 is TGTGCCACCAGCAGAGGGCGGCTCAATCAGCCCCAGCATTTT. Encoded protein: CATSRGRLNQPQHF.

The chain uses TRBV10-3 and TRBJ2-2; 9 positions agree with TRBD2. Germline CDR1 is ENHRY and CDR2 is SYGVKD. The CDR3 has 17 amino acids. V shed 4 bases, J shed 4 bases, and the junction held 10 bases outside the gene matches. Here the CDR3 reads CAISALSSGRSTGELFF. CDR3 DNA: TGTGCCATCAGTGCCCTCAGTAGCGGGAGAAGCACCGGGGAGCTGTTTTTT.

The chain joins TRBV7-9 to TRBJ2-7; 7 bases fit TRBD2. J gave up 6 bases and V 5 bases, and 16 bases lay outside the gene matches. CDR1 is SEHNR and CDR2 is FQNEAQ in the germline V gene (reference sequence). The CDR3 totals 16 residues. This CDR3 reads CASSPVSASGKAEQYF. The CDR3 DNA follows: TGTGCCAGCAGCCCCGTTAGCGCTAGCGGAAAGGCCGAGCAGTACTTC.

In this sample, this clonotype turned up many times. The rearrangement links TRBV28 to TRBJ1-1; D gene unclear. The V end lost 6 bases, the J end lost 5 bases, and 13 bases lay between the germline ends. Per the germline V gene, CDR1 is MDHEN and CDR2 is SYDVKM. The CDR3 covers 13 residues. The CDR3 is CASSLIYDTEAFF. The DNA for the CDR3 is TGTGCCAGCAGCCTAATTTATGATACTGAAGCTTTCTTT.

The rearrangement links TRBV20-1 to TRBJ2-4, with no clear D. Germline V gene sequence: CDR1 DFQATT, CDR2 SNEGSKA (reference sequence). CDR3 length: 11 residues. The ends were cut back, 6 bases at V and 4 bases at J, with 7 bases in the middle. The CDR3 DNA sequence: TGCAGTGCCCCATCAAAAAACATTCAGTACTTC. It translates to CSAPSKNIQYF.

The chain has TRBV12-3 or TRBV12-4 and TRBJ2-1; D might be TRBD1 (6 bases). V was cut by 3 bases and J by 1 base, with 13 bases left in between. The CDR3 loop spans 16 amino acids. The CDR3 region is CASSLGASWSYNEQFF. CDR3 bases: TGTGCCAGCAGTTTGGGGGCTAGCTGGTCCTACAATGAGCAGTTCTTC.

The rearrangement uses TRBV20-1 and TRBJ2-1, with D possibly being TRBD1 (6 bases). V was shortened by 6 bases and J by 3 bases, with 12 bases between the two germline ends. Germline values: CDR1 DFQATT, CDR2 SNEGSKA (reference sequence). The CDR3 runs to 13 residues. In nucleotides, the CDR3 is TGCAGTGCGAGAAGGGGGATCTACAATGAGCAGTTCTTC. It specifies CSARRGIYNEQFF.

This clonotype has only a few counts. The chain is built from TRBV5-1 and TRBJ2-1; weak D call: TRBD2 (6 bases). CDR3 length: 15 amino acids. From germline, CDR1 is SGHRS and CDR2 YFSETQ. Trimming pared 0 bases from V and 6 bases from J, leaving 13 bases between. CDR3 nucleotides: TGCGCCAGCAGCTTGGGACTAGATAGTCTCAATGAGCAGTTCTTC. It encodes CASSLGLDSLNEQFF.

This chain joins TRBV27 and TRBJ2-3; TRBD1 aligns across 8 bases. After removal of 5 bases from V and 9 bases from J, the junction contained 13 bases not matched to a gene. The germline V gene has CDR1 MNHEY and CDR2 SMNVEV (reference sequence). The CDR3 contains 15 residues. CDR3 in DNA: TGTGCCAGCAGTAACGTCCGGGACAGGCGGGGAACGCAGTATTTT. Amino acid sequence: CASSNVRDRRGTQYF.